These 25 T cell receptor beta chains originate from one sample sequenced in a study of shared clonotypes between healthy human individuals. The assay was immunoSEQ multiplex PCR, and TCRdb's table has in-frame clones only and misses some. The profile shows nearly 1,000,000 clones, approximately 76% of them singletons. The material sequenced was memory CD4+ T cells sorted from blood. Described subset: CD45RA-negative fraction. These receptors came from a young man in good health.

This clone has a handful of counts. This chain links TRBV19 with TRBJ2-5; D unresolved. The ends were cut back, 5 bases at V and 1 base at J, with 14 bases in the middle. The CDR3 has 15 amino acids. Germline lookup yields CDR1 LNHDA and CDR2 SQIVND (reference sequence). The CDR3 loop reads CASSYGLMGQETQYF. CDR3 bases: TGTGCCAGTAGTTACGGATTGATGGGCCAAGAGACCCAGTACTTC. The full variable domain, with the rest looked up from reference TRBV19 and TRBJ2-5, is DGGITQSPKYLFRKEGQNVTLSCEQNLNHDAMYWYRQDPGQGLRLIYYSQIVNDFQKGDIAEGYSVSREKKESFPLTVTSAQKNPTAFYLCASSYGLMGQETQYFGPGTRLLVL.

This chain connects TRBV11-2 to TRBJ2-7; maybe TRBD2 (6 bases). This CDR3 contains 15 residues. Germline V gene sequence: CDR1 SGHAT, CDR2 FQNNGV. Trimming pared 4 bases from V and 1 base from J, leaving 14 bases between. CDR3 region: CASSSAGTLSYEQYF. DNA for the CDR3: TGTGCCAGCAGCTCCGCCGGGACTCTATCCTACGAGCAGTACTTC.

The chain combines TRBV27 with TRBJ2-4, with D perhaps matching TRBD1 (7 bases). Looked up from germline, CDR1 is MNHEY and CDR2 is SMNVEV (reference sequence). The CDR3 covers 15 residues. The germline V and J ends were trimmed by 6 bases and 4 bases, with 16 bases remaining between them. In DNA, the CDR3 is TGTGCCAGCAGCTCCGGCGGGACAGAGAAAAACATTCAGTACTTC. It is translated as CASSSGGTEKNIQYF.

The CDR3 loop reads CASSLAGESYNEQFF. CDR3 nucleotide sequence: TGTGCCAGCAGTCTAGCGGGAGAAAGCTACAATGAGCAGTTCTTC. The chain has TRBV28 and TRBJ2-1; TRBD2 matches 10 bases. Germline values: CDR1 MDHEN, CDR2 SYDVKM. The CDR3 extends over 15 amino acids. Trimming removed 5 bases from V and 3 bases from J; junction bases left unmatched: 4.

The J gene is TRBJ2-7, the V gene TRBV10-3; no firm D call. This CDR3 is built from 13 residues. The V end lost 0 bases, the J end lost 3 bases, and 6 bases lay between the germline ends. Germline loops: CDR1 ENHRY, CDR2 SYGVKD. CDR3 DNA: TGTGCCATCAGTGAGTCGCGGCACTACGAGCAGTACTTC. Its protein is CAISESRHYEQYF.

In this sample, this clone turned up once. This chain uses TRBV5-1 with TRBJ1-1; 11 nucleotides line up with TRBD1. The CDR3 length is 16 residues. V was pared by 4 bases and J by 0 bases, with 5 bases of the junction left unmatched. The germline gives CDR1 SGHRS, CDR2 YFSETQ. The CDR3 DNA follows: TGCGCCAGCAGCCCTGGGACAGGGGGTATGAACACTGAAGCTTTCTTT. Protein product: CASSPGTGGMNTEAFF.

The chain employs TRBV11-2 and TRBJ2-7; perhaps D is TRBD1 or TRBD2 (5 bases each). The CDR3 runs 14 residues. Trimming removed 7 bases from V and 2 bases from J, with 15 bases in between. Germline V gene lookup returns CDR1 SGHAT and CDR2 FQNNGV. CDR3 sequence: CASTRDGPTYEQYF. CDR3 DNA: TGTGCCAGCACCCGGGACGGACCGACCTACGAGCAGTACTTC.

The chain couples TRBV30 to TRBJ2-1; 13 bases fit TRBD2. Germline CDR1 GTSNPN, CDR2 SVGIG (reference sequence). The CDR3 extends over 16 amino acids. J gave up 4 bases and V 5 bases, and 8 bases lay outside the gene matches. Here the CDR3 DNA reads TGTGCCTGGGCTTTTAGGACTAGCGGGAGTTACAATGAGCAGTTCTTC. Residues: CAWAFRTSGSYNEQFF. Full variable domain (rest looked up from reference TRBV30 and TRBJ2-1): SQTIHQWPATLVQPVGSPLSLECTVEGTSNPNLYWYRQAAGRGLQLLFYSVGIGQISSEVPQNLSASRPQDRQFILSSKKLLLSDSGFYLCAWAFRTSGSYNEQFFGPGTRLTVL.

This clone was recorded many times. The V and J genes are TRBV28 and TRBJ1-1; 7 nucleotides agree with TRBD1. Germline CDR1 MDHEN, CDR2 SYDVKM. This CDR3 has 16 amino acids. Losses at the gene ends were 2 bases for V and 1 base for J; bases not matched to a gene: 7. CDR3 protein: CASSLVAGTANTEAFF. The CDR3 DNA reads TGTGCCAGCAGTTTAGTGGCCGGGACAGCGAACACTGAAGCTTTCTTT.

The V and J genes are TRBV2 and TRBJ1-3, with D unresolved. The V end lost 3 bases, the J end lost 3 bases, and 9 bases lay between the germline ends. CDR3 length equals 14 residues. Germline values: CDR1 SNHLY, CDR2 FYNNEI. The CDR3 DNA reads as TGTGCCAGCAGTGACGCAGGTTATGGAAACACCATATATTTT. Its translation is CASSDAGYGNTIYF.

V and J are TRBV9 and TRBJ2-3; 9 bases agree with TRBD1. This CDR3 is built from 16 residues. The trim removed 0 bases at V and 5 bases at J, leaving 7 bases unmatched. CDR1 and CDR2 from the germline V gene are SGDLS and YYNGEE. Written as DNA, the CDR3 is TGTGCCAGCAGCGTAGGCTTGGGACAGGGTGGAGATACGCAGTATTTT. Residues: CASSVGLGQGGDTQYF. The full variable domain, with the rest looked up from reference TRBV9 and TRBJ2-3, is DSGVTQTPKHLITATGQRVTLRCSPRSGDLSVYWYQQSLDQGLQFLIQYYNGEERAKGNILERFSAQQFPDLHSELNLSSLELGDSALYFCASSVGLGQGGDTQYFGPGTRLTVL.

This chain links TRBV4-2 with TRBJ2-7; weak D call: TRBD2 (5 bases). From germline, CDR1 is LGHNA and CDR2 YNFKEQ. The V end lost 0 bases, the J end lost 3 bases, and 18 bases lay between the germline ends. This CDR3 region has 17 residues. This chain's CDR3 is CASSQESGFKDGYEQYF. DNA of the CDR3: TGTGCCAGCAGCCAAGAATCGGGGTTCAAGGACGGCTACGAGCAGTACTTC.

This clone appeared once. The chain has TRBV7-9 and TRBJ2-7; TRBD1 agrees at 7 bases. CDR3 length: 15 amino acids. V was pared by 5 bases and J by 2 bases, with 9 bases of the junction left unmatched. Per the germline V gene, CDR1 is SEHNR and CDR2 is FQNEAQ (reference sequence). The CDR3 sequence is CASSPTTGVAYEQYF. CDR3 bases: TGTGCCAGCAGCCCGACCACAGGGGTGGCCTACGAGCAGTACTTC.

This clone was picked up one time. The V call is TRBV2, the J call TRBJ2-3, with 8 bases fitting TRBD2. The CDR3 totals 15 residues. CDR1 SNHLY and CDR2 FYNNEI come from the germline V gene. Unmatched junction bases numbered 4, after V lost 3 bases and J lost 2 bases. The CDR3 DNA is TGTGCCAGCAGTGAGCTACTAGCGGACACAGATACGCAGTATTTT. Translating it yields CASSELLADTDTQYF.

The rearrangement joins TRBV6-5 to TRBJ2-7, with D tentatively TRBD1 or TRBD2 (5 bases each). The CDR3 has 15 amino acids. Looked up from germline, CDR1 is MNHEY and CDR2 is SVGAGI. The V gene lost 4 bases and the J gene lost 3 bases, with 16 bases spanning the gap. CDR3 region: CASSSTGTVHYEQYF. DNA of the CDR3: TGTGCCAGCAGTTCTACCGGGACGGTTCACTACGAGCAGTACTTC.

In its sample, this clone was seen a few times. Other DNA sequences in this specimen translate into the identical CDR3. The chain is built from TRBV18 and TRBJ2-7, with 7 bases that match TRBD1. Germline lookup yields CDR1 KGHSH and CDR2 LQKENI. CDR3 size: 13 residues. Unmatched junction bases numbered 6, after V lost 3 bases and J lost 7 bases. CDR3 protein: CASSPAGGDEQYF. The CDR3 coding sequence is TGTGCCAGCTCACCGGCAGGGGGTGATGAGCAGTACTTC.

CDR3 bases: TGTGCCAGCAGCTTAGGGGTCGAAGGAAGCTCCTACAATGAGCAGTTCTTC. Translating it yields CASSLGVEGSSYNEQFF. This chain uses TRBV11-3 with TRBJ2-1; D remains ambiguous. The CDR3 sequence is 17 residues long. Germline CDR1 and CDR2: SGHNT and YENEEA. V lost 1 base and J 0 bases, leaving 13 bases between the germline ends.

The sample holds a few counts of this clone. The chain combines TRBV5-4 with TRBJ2-5, with D possibly TRBD2 on 7 matching bases. Trimming removed 3 bases at V and 3 bases at J, with 15 bases between. Germline-derived CDR1 and CDR2 are SGHNT and YYREEE (reference sequence). This CDR3 has 15 amino acids. The CDR3 protein is CASSSTQGGKETQYF. As DNA, the CDR3 is TGTGCCAGCAGCTCGACACAGGGAGGGAAAGAGACCCAGTACTTC.

This clone was recorded a few times. The chain couples TRBV7-2 to TRBJ2-5; 10 bases align to TRBD1. Germline CDR1 reads SGHTA; CDR2 reads FQGNSA. The CDR3 sequence is 14 residues long. V shed 7 bases and J 5 bases; nucleotides not matched to a gene: 7. CDR3 sequence: CASKMTGGMETQYF. The CDR3 DNA reads as TGTGCCAGCAAAATGACAGGGGGCATGGAGACCCAGTACTTC.

The count of this clone is one. This CDR3 reads CASIDPSGVAASYEQYF. The CDR3 coding sequence is TGTGCCAGCATCGATCCTTCGGGGGTTGCCGCCTCCTACGAGCAGTACTTC. The chain has TRBV2 and TRBJ2-7; tentative D call: TRBD2 (6 bases). The CDR3 length is 17 residues. Germline V gives CDR1 SNHLY, CDR2 FYNNEI. The ends were cut back, 7 bases at V and 0 bases at J, with 22 bases in the middle.

This chain links TRBV18 with TRBJ2-2; no clear D. The CDR3 sequence is 13 residues long. Deletions cut 4 bases from V and 1 base from J, with 4 bases between. CDR1 and CDR2 (germline): KGHSH, LQKENI. The CDR3 DNA sequence: TGTGCCAGCTCACTACAGAACACCGGGGAGCTGTTTTTT. Amino acids: CASSLQNTGELFF.

The rearrangement joins TRBV20-1 to TRBJ1-2; unclear D gene. Trimming left V 7 bases short and J 4 bases short, with 7 bases between. This CDR3 has 10 residues. CDR1 and CDR2 (germline): DFQATT, SNEGSKA (reference sequence). CDR3 in amino acids: CSVRIYGYTF. In DNA form, the CDR3 reads TGCAGTGTGAGGATCTATGGCTACACCTTC.

The chain links TRBV29-1 to TRBJ1-1, with TRBD1 as a possible D gene (5 bases). Trimming removed 7 bases from V and 1 base from J, with 16 bases in between. Germline V CDR1 and CDR2: SQVTM, ANQGSEA. This CDR3 spans 14 amino acids. DNA for the CDR3: TGCAGCGCCGCTCGGGGGTCGGGGAACACTGAAGCTTTCTTT. Translating it yields CSAARGSGNTEAFF.

This chain joins TRBV12-5 and TRBJ2-6, with D hard to call. CDR1 LGHNT and CDR2 FRNRAP come from the germline V gene. This CDR3 is built from 16 residues. Deletions cut 3 bases from V and 0 bases from J, with 9 bases between. CDR3 DNA sequence: TGTGCTAGTGGTTTCGTCGGGTCCTCTGGGGCCAACGTCCTGACTTTC. It codes for CASGFVGSSGANVLTF.

Remarks on this clone: This CDR3 is also generated by other DNA sequences in the sample. This sequence joins TRBV5-1 and TRBJ2-5; D possibly corresponds to TRBD1 (6 bases). Germline-derived CDR1 and CDR2 are SGHRS and YFSETQ. The length of the CDR3 is 14 residues. V was clipped by 0 bases and J by 1 base, with 7 bases between them. The CDR3 loop is CASSLAGAQETQYF. Here the CDR3 DNA reads TGCGCCAGCAGCTTGGCAGGGGCCCAAGAGACCCAGTACTTC.